This T cell receptor beta chain was sequenced during a study of blood T cell repertoires in COVID-19. Background on the study: Acute and convalescent COVID-19 specimens originated in the United States, Italy and Spain. From T cells, B-cell-depleted T cells, or PBMCs came the material, which was cDNA or gDNA.

With 3 bases clipped from V and 4 bases from J, the junction kept 3 bases outside the gene matches. The CDR3 has 14 residues. Germline V gene sequence: CDR1 SGHRS, CDR2 YFSETQ. In the authors' methods: Amplification from reference gene primers served as the basis for estimated nucleated cell counts. Using immunoSEQ multiplex PCR, the repertoire was profiled, and TCRdb retains in-frame clones only, with some absent. Clonal size and the V and J genes are those of that table, whereas D and trimming came from the DNA. The data contain about 94,000 clones, approximately 83% of them singletons. Sequenced input: peripheral blood. The source is a man in his sixties with acute or convalescent COVID-19. J is TRBJ2-3 and V is TRBV5-1; 9 bases are a match to TRBD1. The CDR3 region has the DNA TGCGCCAGCAGCTCGGGACAGGGCGCAGATACGCAGTATTTT. Translated, it gives CASSSGQGADTQYF.